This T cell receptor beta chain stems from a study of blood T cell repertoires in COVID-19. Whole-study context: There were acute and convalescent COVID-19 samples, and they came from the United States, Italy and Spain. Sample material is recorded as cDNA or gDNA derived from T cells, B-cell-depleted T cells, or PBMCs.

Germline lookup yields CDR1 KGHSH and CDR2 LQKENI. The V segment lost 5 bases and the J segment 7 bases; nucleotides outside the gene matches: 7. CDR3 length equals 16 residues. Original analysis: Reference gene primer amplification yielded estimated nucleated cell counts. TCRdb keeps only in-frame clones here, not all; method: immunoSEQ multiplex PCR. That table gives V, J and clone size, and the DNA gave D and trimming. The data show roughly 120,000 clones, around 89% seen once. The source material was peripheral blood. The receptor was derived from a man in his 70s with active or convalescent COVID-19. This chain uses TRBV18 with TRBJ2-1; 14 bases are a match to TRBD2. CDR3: CASSSTSGRARNEQFF. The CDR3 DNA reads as TGTGCCAGCTCATCGACTAGCGGGAGGGCAAGGAATGAGCAGTTCTTC.